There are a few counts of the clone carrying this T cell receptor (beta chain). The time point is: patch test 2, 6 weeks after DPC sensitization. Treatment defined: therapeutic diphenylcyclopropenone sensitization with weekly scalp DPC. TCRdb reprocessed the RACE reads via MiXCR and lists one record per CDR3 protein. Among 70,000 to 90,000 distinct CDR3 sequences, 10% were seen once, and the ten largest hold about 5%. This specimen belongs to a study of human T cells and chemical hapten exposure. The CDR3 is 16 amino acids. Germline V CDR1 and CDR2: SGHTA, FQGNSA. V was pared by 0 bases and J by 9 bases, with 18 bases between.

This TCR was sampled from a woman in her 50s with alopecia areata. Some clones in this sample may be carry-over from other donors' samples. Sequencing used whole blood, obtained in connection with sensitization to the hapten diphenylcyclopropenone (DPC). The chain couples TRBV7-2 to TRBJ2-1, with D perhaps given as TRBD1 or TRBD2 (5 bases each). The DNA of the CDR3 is TGTGCCAGCAGCTTAGCCACAGCCTACCCGGGGACTGAGCAGTTCTTC. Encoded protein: CASSLATAYPGTEQFF.